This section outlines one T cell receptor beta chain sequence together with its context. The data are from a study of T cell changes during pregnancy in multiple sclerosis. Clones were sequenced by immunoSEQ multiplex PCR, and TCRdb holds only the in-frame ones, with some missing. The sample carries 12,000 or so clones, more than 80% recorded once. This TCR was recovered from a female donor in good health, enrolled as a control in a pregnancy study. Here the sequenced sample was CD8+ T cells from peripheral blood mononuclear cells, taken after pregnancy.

CDR3 nucleotide sequence: TGTGCCAGCAGCTTCGTGTCGCAGGGGGCGGCGTACACTGAAGCTTTCTTT. It yields the protein CASSFVSQGAAYTEAFF. This chain connects TRBV5-6 to TRBJ1-1; TRBD1 aligns across 8 bases. The trim removed 2 bases at V and 3 bases at J, leaving 12 bases unmatched. From germline, CDR1 is SGHDT and CDR2 YYEEEE. CDR3 size: 17 residues.